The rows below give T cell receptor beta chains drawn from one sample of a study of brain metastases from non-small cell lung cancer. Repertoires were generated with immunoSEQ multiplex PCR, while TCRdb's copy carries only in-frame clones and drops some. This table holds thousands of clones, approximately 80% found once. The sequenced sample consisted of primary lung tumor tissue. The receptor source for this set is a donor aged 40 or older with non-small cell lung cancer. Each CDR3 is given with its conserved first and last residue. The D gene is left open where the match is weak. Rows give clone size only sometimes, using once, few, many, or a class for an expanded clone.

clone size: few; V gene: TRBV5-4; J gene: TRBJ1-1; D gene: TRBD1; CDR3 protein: CASREQGSTEAFF; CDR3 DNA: TGTGCCAGCAGGGAACAGGGGAGCACTGAAGCTTTCTTT
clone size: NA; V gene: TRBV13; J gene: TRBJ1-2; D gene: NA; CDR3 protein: CASLAPQGGYTF; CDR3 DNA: TGTGCCAGCCTCGCGCCGCAGGGTGGCTACACCTTC
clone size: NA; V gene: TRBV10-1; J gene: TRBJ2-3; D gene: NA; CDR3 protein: CASSEQGTITDTQYF; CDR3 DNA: TGCGCCAGCAGTGAGCAGGGGACAATCACAGATACGCAGTATTTT
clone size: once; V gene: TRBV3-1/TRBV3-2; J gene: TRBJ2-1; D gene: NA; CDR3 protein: CASSPLGGEQFF; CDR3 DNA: TGTGCCAGCAGCCCCCTAGGTGGTGAGCAGTTCTTC
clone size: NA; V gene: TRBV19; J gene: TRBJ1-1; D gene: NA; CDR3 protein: CASINREATEAFF; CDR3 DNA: TGTGCCAGTATTAACAGGGAGGCGACTGAAGCTTTCTTT
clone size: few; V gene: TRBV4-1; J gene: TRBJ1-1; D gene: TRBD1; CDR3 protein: CASSPGQGRMNTEAFF; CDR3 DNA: TGCGCCAGCAGCCCCGGACAGGGGAGAATGAACACTGAAGCTTTCTTT
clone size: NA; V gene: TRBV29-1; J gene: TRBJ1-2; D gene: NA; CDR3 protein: CSVEGGSNYGYTF; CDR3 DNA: TGCAGCGTTGAAGGCGGTTCTAACTATGGCTACACCTTC
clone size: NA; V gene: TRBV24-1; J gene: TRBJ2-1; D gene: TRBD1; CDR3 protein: CATSDTWTGVNEQFF; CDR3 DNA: TGTGCCACCAGTGACACATGGACAGGGGTCAATGAGCAGTTCTTC
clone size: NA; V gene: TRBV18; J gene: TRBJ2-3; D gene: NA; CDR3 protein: CASSHPQGPDTQYF; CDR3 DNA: TGTGCCAGCTCACACCCACAGGGCCCAGATACGCAGTATTTT
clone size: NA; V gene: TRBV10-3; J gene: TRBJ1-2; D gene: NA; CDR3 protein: CAIRSVDSSLNYGYTF; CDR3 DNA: TGTGCCATCAGGTCTGTGGACAGTTCATTGAACTATGGCTACACCTTC
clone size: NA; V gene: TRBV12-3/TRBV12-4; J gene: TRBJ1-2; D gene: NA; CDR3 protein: CASSFSLGSGYTF; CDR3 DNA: TGTGCCAGCAGTTTCTCCTTAGGAAGTGGCTACACCTTC
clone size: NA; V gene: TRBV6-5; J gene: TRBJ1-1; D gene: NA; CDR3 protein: CASSWTVNIEAFF; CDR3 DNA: TGTGCCAGCTCGTGGACGGTGAACATTGAAGCTTTCTTT
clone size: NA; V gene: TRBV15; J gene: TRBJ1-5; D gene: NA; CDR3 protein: CATSRDRGLLEQPQHF; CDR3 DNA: TGTGCCACCAGCAGAGATCGGGGGCTGTTGGAACAGCCCCAGCATTTT
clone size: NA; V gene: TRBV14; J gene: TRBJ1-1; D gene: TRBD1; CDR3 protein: CASSLDRATAEAFF; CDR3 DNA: TGTGCCAGCAGCCTCGACAGGGCCACCGCTGAAGCTTTCTTT
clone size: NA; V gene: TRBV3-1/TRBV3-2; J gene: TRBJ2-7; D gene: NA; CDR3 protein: CASSQVYTASYEQYF; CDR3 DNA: TGTGCCAGCAGCCAAGTTTATACAGCTTCCTACGAGCAGTACTTC
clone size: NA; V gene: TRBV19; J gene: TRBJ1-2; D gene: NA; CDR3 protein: CASTTRIHGYTF; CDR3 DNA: TGTGCCAGTACTACAAGAATCCATGGCTACACCTTC
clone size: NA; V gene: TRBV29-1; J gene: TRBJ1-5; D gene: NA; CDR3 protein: CSVSGSDNQPQHF; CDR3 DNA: TGCAGCGTCAGTGGGAGCGACAATCAGCCCCAGCATTTT
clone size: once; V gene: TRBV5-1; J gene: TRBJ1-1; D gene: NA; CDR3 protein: CASSPWTVNTEAFF; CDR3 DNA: TGCGCCAGCAGCCCGTGGACTGTGAACACTGAAGCTTTCTTT
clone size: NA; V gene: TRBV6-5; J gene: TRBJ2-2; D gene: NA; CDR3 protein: CASSLTPSPTGELFF; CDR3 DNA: TGTGCCAGTAGTCTGACTCCGAGTCCCACCGGGGAGCTGTTTTTT
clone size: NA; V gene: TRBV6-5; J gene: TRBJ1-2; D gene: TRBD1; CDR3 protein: CASSYSEDRGAYGYTF; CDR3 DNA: TGTGCCAGCAGTTACTCGGAGGACAGGGGGGCCTATGGCTACACCTTC
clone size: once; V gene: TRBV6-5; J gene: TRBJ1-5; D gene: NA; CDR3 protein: CASRTTPGRGQPQHF; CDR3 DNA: TGTGCCAGCAGGACCACTCCAGGGAGGGGTCAGCCCCAGCATTTT
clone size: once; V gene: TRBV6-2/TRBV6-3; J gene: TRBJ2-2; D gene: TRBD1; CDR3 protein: CASSHGRGSGELFF; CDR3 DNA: TGTGCCAGCAGTCACGGCAGGGGGTCCGGGGAGCTGTTTTTT
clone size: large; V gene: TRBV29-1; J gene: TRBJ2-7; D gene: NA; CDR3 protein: CSVASTYEQYF; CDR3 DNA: TGCAGCGTTGCCAGTACCTACGAGCAGTACTTC
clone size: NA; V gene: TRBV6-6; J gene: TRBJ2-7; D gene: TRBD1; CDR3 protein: CASSYSDRLNHEQYF; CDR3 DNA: TGTGCCAGCAGTTACTCGGACAGGCTGAATCACGAGCAGTACTTC
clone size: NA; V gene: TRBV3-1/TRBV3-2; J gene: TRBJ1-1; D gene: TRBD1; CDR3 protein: CASSPQGDHTEAFF; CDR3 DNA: TGTGCCAGCAGCCCCCAGGGGGACCACACTGAAGCTTTCTTT
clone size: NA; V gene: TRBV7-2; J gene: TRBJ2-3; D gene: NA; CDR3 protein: CASSLGGAVGPATDTQYF; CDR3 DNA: TGTGCCAGCAGCTTAGGAGGAGCGGTAGGTCCGGCCACAGATACGCAGTATTTT
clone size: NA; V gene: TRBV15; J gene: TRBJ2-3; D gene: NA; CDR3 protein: CATSSPLPVTSTDTQYF; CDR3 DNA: TGTGCCACCAGCAGTCCACTCCCGGTCACAAGCACAGATACGCAGTATTTT
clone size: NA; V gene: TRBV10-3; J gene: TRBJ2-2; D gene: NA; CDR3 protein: CAISEGTARTGELFF; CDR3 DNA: TGTGCCATCAGTGAAGGGACTGCCCGAACCGGGGAGCTGTTTTTT
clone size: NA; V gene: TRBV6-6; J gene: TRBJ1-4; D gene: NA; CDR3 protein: CASSWGETNEKLFF; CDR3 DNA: TGTGCCAGCAGTTGGGGGGAGACTAATGAAAAACTGTTTTTT
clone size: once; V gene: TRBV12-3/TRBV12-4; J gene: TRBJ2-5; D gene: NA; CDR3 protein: CASSLGPRETQYF; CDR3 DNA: TGTGCCAGCAGTTTGGGGCCTCGAGAGACCCAGTACTTC
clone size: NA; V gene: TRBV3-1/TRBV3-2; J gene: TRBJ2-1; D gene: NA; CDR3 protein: CASRSEAGTNEQFF; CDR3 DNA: TGTGCCAGCAGGTCCGAGGCAGGGACCAATGAGCAGTTCTTC
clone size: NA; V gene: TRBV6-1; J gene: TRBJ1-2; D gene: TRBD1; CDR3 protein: CASSDLGTGGYTF; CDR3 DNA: TGTGCCAGCAGTGACCTCGGGACAGGGGGCTACACCTTC
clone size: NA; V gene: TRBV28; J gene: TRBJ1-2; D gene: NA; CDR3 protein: CASSFRSAYGYTF; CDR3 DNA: TGTGCCAGCAGTTTCAGGTCAGCCTATGGCTACACCTTC
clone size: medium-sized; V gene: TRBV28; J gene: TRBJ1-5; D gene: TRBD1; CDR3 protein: CASSWDRGNQPQHF; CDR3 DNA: TGTGCCAGCAGTTGGGACAGGGGCAATCAGCCCCAGCATTTT
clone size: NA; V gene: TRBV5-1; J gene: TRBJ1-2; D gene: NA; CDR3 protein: CASSLGVETNYGYTF; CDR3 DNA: TGCGCCAGCAGCTTGGGCGTAGAAACTAACTATGGCTACACCTTC
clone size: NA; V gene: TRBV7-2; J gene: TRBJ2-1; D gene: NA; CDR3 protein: CASSLSWGAQNEQFF; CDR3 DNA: TGTGCCAGCAGCCTTTCTTGGGGGGCGCAAAATGAGCAGTTCTTC
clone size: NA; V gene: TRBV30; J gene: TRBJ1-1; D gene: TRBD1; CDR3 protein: CAWSVRQGSDTEAFF; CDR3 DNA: TGTGCCTGGAGTGTAAGACAGGGCTCGGACACTGAAGCTTTCTTT
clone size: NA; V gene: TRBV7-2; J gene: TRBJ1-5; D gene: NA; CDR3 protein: CASSLEPDQPQHF; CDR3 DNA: TGTGCCAGCAGCTTAGAACCTGATCAGCCCCAGCATTTT
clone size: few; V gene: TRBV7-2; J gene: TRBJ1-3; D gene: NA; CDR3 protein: CASSFDGRRNTIYF; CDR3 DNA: TGTGCCAGCAGCTTTGACGGGAGGAGAAACACCATATATTTT
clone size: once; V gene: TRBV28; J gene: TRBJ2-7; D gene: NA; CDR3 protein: CASRGAPKAYEQYF; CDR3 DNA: TGTGCCAGCAGGGGGGCTCCCAAGGCTTACGAGCAGTACTTC
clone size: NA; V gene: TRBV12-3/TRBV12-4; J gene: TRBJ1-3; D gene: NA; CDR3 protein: CASSFPGNTIYF; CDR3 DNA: TGTGCCAGCAGTTTTCCTGGAAACACCATATATTTT
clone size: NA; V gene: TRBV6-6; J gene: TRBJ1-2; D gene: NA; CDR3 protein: CASSKTNYGYTF; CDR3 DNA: TGTGCCAGCAGTAAGACTAACTATGGCTACACCTTC
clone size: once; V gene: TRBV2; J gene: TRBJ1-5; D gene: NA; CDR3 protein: CASSEAVNQPQHF; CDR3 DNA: TGTGCCAGCAGTGAAGCGGTGAACCAGCCCCAGCATTTT
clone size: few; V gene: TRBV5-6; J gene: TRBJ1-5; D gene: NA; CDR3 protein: CASSLGPGEQPQHF; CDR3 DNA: TGTGCCAGCAGCTTGGGGCCAGGTGAACAGCCCCAGCATTTT
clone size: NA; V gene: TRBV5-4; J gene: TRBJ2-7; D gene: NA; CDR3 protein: CASSNRQSPYEQYF; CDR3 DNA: TGTGCCAGCAGCAATAGACAGTCGCCCTACGAGCAGTACTTC
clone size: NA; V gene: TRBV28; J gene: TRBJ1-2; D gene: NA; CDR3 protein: CASSLERYGSAGYTF; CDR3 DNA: TGTGCCAGCAGTTTGGAGAGGTACGGGAGTGCTGGCTACACCTTC
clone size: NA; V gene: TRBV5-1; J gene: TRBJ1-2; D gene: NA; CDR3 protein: CASSLDGYGYTF; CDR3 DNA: TGCGCCAGCAGCTTGGATGGCTATGGCTACACCTTC
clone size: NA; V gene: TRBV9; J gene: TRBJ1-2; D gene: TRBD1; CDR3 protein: CASSPDPQGGYGYTF; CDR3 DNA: TGTGCCAGCAGCCCCGACCCGCAGGGGGGCTATGGCTACACCTTC
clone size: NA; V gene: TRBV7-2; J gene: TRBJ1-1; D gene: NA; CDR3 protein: CASSFGLGGGTEAFF; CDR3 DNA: TGTGCCAGCAGCTTCGGGTTGGGCGGTGGCACTGAAGCTTTCTTT
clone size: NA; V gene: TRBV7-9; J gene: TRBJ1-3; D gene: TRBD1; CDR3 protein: CASSFRQGDSGNTIYF; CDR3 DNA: TGTGCCAGCAGCTTTCGACAGGGGGATTCTGGAAACACCATATATTTT
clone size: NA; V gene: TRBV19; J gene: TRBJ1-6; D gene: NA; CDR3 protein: CASSIAGTENSPLHF; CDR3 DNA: TGTGCCAGTAGTATTGCCGGGACGGAGAATTCACCCCTCCACTTT
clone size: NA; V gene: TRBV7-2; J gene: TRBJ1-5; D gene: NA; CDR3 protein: CASSADMAGQPQHF; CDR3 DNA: TGTGCCAGCAGCGCAGACATGGCGGGTCAGCCCCAGCATTTT
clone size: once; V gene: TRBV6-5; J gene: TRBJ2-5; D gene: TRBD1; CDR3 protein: CASSGDRGETQYF; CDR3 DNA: TGTGCCAGCAGCGGGGACAGGGGGGAGACCCAGTACTTC
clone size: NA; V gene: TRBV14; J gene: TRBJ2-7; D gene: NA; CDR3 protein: CASSQGQSHYEQYF; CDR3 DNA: TGTGCCAGCAGCCAAGGGCAGTCGCACTACGAGCAGTACTTC
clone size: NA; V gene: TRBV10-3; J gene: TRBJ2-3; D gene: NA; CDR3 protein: CAIRTGAGGTDTQYF; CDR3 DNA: TGTGCCATCAGAACAGGGGCGGGGGGCACAGATACGCAGTATTTT
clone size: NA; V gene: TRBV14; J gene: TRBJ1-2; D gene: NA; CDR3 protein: CASSPGINLYGYTF; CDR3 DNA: TGTGCCAGCAGCCCCGGGATCAATCTCTATGGCTACACCTTC
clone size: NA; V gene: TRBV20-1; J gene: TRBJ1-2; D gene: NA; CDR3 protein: CSASDSGYTF; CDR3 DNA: TGCAGTGCTAGTGATTCCGGCTACACCTTC